This entry lists 2 T cell receptor beta chains sequenced from one sample in a study of blood T cell repertoires in COVID-19. Produced via immunoSEQ multiplex PCR; TCRdb's table is partial and in-frame only. Of about 270,000 clones listed, just under 90% were seen once; the top ten hold 4.1%. Source material: PBMCs or T cells enriched from blood (not recorded which). These receptors were taken from a woman in her twenties or thirties with acute COVID-19.

The chain uses TRBV4-3 and TRBJ2-7; the D is unclear. CDR3 length equals 13 residues. The germline gives CDR1 LGHNA, CDR2 YSLEER. The V end lost 0 bases, the J end lost 2 bases, and 5 bases lay between the germline ends. In nucleotides, the CDR3 is TGCGCCAGCAGCCAAGATTTAGCCTACGAGCAGTACTTC. This gives the protein CASSQDLAYEQYF.

This sequence joins TRBV11-2 and TRBJ2-4; D perhaps matches TRBD2 (6 bases). V lost 5 bases to trimming and J lost 15 bases, with 17 bases between them. Looked up from germline, CDR1 is SGHAT and CDR2 is FQNNGV. The CDR3 runs 12 residues. DNA of the CDR3: TGTGCCAGCAGCCCGCCCCGGGACGGGAGGTACTTC. This sequence encodes CASSPPRDGRYF.